Listed below are T cell receptor beta chains from one sample, sequenced in a study of T cells after yellow fever vaccination. TCRdb re-derived calls from the 5' RACE reads in MiXCR, one entry per CDR3 protein. Of about 69,000 distinct CDR3 sequences listed, approximately 5.9% are singletons. The material sequenced was CD4+ T cells sorted from PBMCs, taken less than 16 days after the first yellow fever vaccination. The receptors derive from a man aged 18 to 35 who received the YFV17D yellow fever vaccine. Each CDR3 is given with its conserved first and last residue. The D gene is left open where the match is weak. Only part of the rows carry a size: once, few, many, or a class if the clone is expanded.

d_gene,v_gene,abundance,j_gene,CDR3aa,CDR3nt
TRBD1,TRBV10-3,many,TRBJ2-7,CAISESAGTEAYEQYF,TGTGCCATCAGTGAGTCCGCCGGGACAGAAGCCTACGAGCAGTACTTC
-,TRBV20-1,many,TRBJ1-2,CSASPNFWGEDYGYTF,TGCAGTGCTAGTCCGAATTTTTGGGGGGAAGATTATGGCTACACCTTC
TRBD1,TRBV5-1,many,TRBJ1-3,CASSLTGSESGNTIYF,TGCGCCAGCAGCCTGACAGGGTCGGAAAGTGGAAACACCATATATTTT
-,TRBV7-9,many,TRBJ2-5,CASSSQGRQETQYF,TGTGCCAGCAGCTCACAGGGGAGGCAAGAGACCCAGTACTTC
-,TRBV18,many,TRBJ1-1,CASSPQRTEAFF,TGTGCCAGCTCACCCCAGAGGACTGAAGCTTTCTTT
-,TRBV29-1,many,TRBJ1-4,CSPKGTEDF,TGCAGCCCCAAGGGCACGGAGGATTTT
TRBD1,TRBV6-5,many,TRBJ1-3,CASSYMQGATGNTIYF,TGTGCCAGCAGTTACATGCAGGGGGCGACTGGAAACACCATATATTTT
-,TRBV7-8,many,TRBJ2-1,CASSLDRENNEQFF,TGTGCCAGCAGCTTAGACAGAGAAAACAATGAGCAGTTCTTC
TRBD1,TRBV7-2,many,TRBJ1-5,CASSDYRQGWGSNQPQHF,TGTGCCAGCAGCGACTACCGACAGGGTTGGGGTAGCAATCAGCCCCAGCATTTT
TRBD2,TRBV6-2/TRBV6-3,many,TRBJ2-1,CASSYSWRGGQGEQFF,TGTGCCAGCAGTTACTCCTGGCGGGGGGGCCAGGGTGAGCAGTTCTTC
-,TRBV23-1,many,TRBJ2-3,CASSQYTQGTSTTDTQYF,TGCGCCAGCAGTCAGTACACTCAGGGGACCTCGACCACAGATACGCAGTATTTT
-,TRBV6-6,many,TRBJ2-7,CASTDRGTGEQYF,TGTGCCAGCACGGATAGGGGAACGGGGGAGCAGTACTTC
TRBD1,TRBV12-3/TRBV12-4,many,TRBJ2-1,CASSLRQGAYNEQFF,TGTGCCAGCAGTTTACGACAGGGGGCCTACAATGAGCAGTTCTTC
TRBD2,TRBV5-4,many,TRBJ2-5,CASSPGGAGLETQYF,TGTGCCAGCAGCCCCGGGGGGGCCGGTTTAGAGACCCAGTACTTC
-,TRBV3-1,-,TRBJ2-7,CASRNTYEQYF,TGTGCCAGCAGGAACACCTACGAGCAGTACTTC
TRBD1,TRBV7-2,many,TRBJ2-3,CASSTDRASTDTQYF,TGTGCCAGCAGCACGGACAGGGCGAGCACAGATACGCAGTATTTT